The rows below give T cell receptor beta chains drawn from one sample of a study of Ad26.COV2.S vaccination and SARS-CoV-2 variants. The repertoire was sequenced with immunoSEQ multiplex PCR; TCRdb's copy has only in-frame clones and lacks some. The table shows under 150,000 clones, with 86% occurring only once. Sequenced here: peripheral blood, sampled after recovery from COVID-19. These TCRs come from a human donor who had recovered from COVID-19. Each CDR3 is given with its conserved first and last residue. A D gene is named only where the DNA matches it firmly. Some rows mark clone size as missing; the rest say once, few, many or name a class of expanded clone.

clone size,J gene,D gene,V gene,CDR3 protein,CDR3 DNA
few,TRBJ2-7,.,TRBV12-1,CASSFPTSGDSYEQYF,TGTGCCAGCAGCTTTCCGACTAGCGGGGACTCCTACGAGCAGTACTTC
many,TRBJ2-1,.,TRBV5-4,CASSFGVTLGNEQFF,TGTGCCAGCAGCTTCGGAGTCACTTTGGGCAATGAGCAGTTCTTC
.,TRBJ2-2,.,TRBV28,CASSQGGLGTGELFF,TGTGCCAGCAGTCAGGGGGGTCTGGGCACCGGGGAGCTGTTTTTT
.,TRBJ2-1,TRBD1,TRBV19,CASSTQGAVNEQFF,TGTGCCAGTAGCACACAGGGGGCGGTCAATGAGCAGTTCTTC
.,TRBJ2-7,.,TRBV3-1/TRBV3-2,CASSLLALREQYF,TGTGCCAGCAGCCTTTTGGCCCTCCGCGAGCAGTACTTC
.,TRBJ1-5,.,TRBV28,CASSLERMPQHF,TGTGCCAGCAGTTTAGAGCGTATGCCCCAGCATTTT
.,TRBJ1-1,.,TRBV11-2,CASSLDQKNTEAFF,TGTGCCAGCAGCTTAGACCAGAAGAACACTGAAGCTTTCTTT
.,TRBJ2-5,TRBD1,TRBV3-1/TRBV3-2,CASSQDWAETGARETQYF,TGTGCCAGCAGCCAAGATTGGGCTGAGACAGGGGCGAGGGAGACCCAGTACTTC
.,TRBJ2-7,.,TRBV6-5,CASFLTYEQYF,TGTGCCAGCTTTCTAACCTACGAGCAGTACTTC
.,TRBJ2-7,.,TRBV18,CASSFGDGTYEQYF,TGTGCCAGCTCTTTTGGAGACGGAACCTACGAGCAGTACTTC
.,TRBJ2-7,.,TRBV20-1,CSASEEIPGAYEQYF,TGCAGTGCTAGTGAAGAGATACCAGGGGCCTACGAGCAGTACTTC
.,TRBJ2-7,.,TRBV5-3,CARSLGTYEQYF,TGTGCCAGAAGCTTGGGAACCTACGAGCAGTACTTC
.,TRBJ2-4,.,TRBV9,CASSEGWQGRAYF,TGTGCCAGCAGCGAGGGGTGGCAGGGGCGGGCGTACTTC
.,TRBJ1-1,TRBD1,TRBV7-9,CASSWGPDRTNTEAFF,TGTGCCAGCAGCTGGGGCCCGGACAGGACAAACACTGAAGCTTTCTTT
.,TRBJ1-2,TRBD1,TRBV6-1,CASSETGDGYTF,TGTGCCAGCAGTGAAACAGGGGATGGCTACACCTTC
once,TRBJ2-5,.,TRBV2,CASSRDRNQETQYF,TGTGCCAGCAGTCGTGACCGGAACCAAGAGACCCAGTACTTC
.,TRBJ1-2,TRBD1,TRBV7-2,CASSLDRVRGYTF,TGTGCCAGCAGTTTGGACAGGGTGAGAGGCTACACCTTC
.,TRBJ1-5,.,TRBV29-1,CSVGQGGNQPQHF,TGCAGCGTTGGTCAGGGTGGCAATCAGCCCCAGCATTTT
.,TRBJ1-1,.,TRBV5-1,CASSLGSEQGEAFF,TGCGCCAGCAGCTTAGGTAGCGAACAGGGAGAAGCTTTCTTT
.,TRBJ1-6,TRBD1,TRBV28,CASRGGQGGNSPLHF,TGTGCCAGCAGAGGGGGACAGGGTGGCAATTCACCCCTCCACTTT
few,TRBJ2-1,TRBD2,TRBV3-1/TRBV3-2,CASSPRLAGASYNEQFF,TGTGCCAGCAGCCCCCGACTAGCGGGGGCATCCTACAATGAGCAGTTCTTC
.,TRBJ1-1,TRBD1,TRBV5-1,CASSMDRGTFNTEAFF,TGCGCCAGCAGCATGGACAGGGGGACCTTCAACACTGAAGCTTTCTTT
.,TRBJ2-1,.,TRBV12-3/TRBV12-4,CASSTGTMYEQFF,TGTGCCAGCAGTACCGGGACAATGTATGAGCAGTTCTTC
.,TRBJ1-1,TRBD1,TRBV5-6,CASSLQGREDTEAFF,TGTGCCAGCAGCCTACAGGGGAGGGAGGACACTGAAGCTTTCTTT
.,TRBJ1-2,TRBD1,TRBV18,CASSPIAGGVGYTF,TGTGCCAGCTCACCAATCGCAGGGGGCGTCGGCTACACCTTC
.,TRBJ2-1,TRBD2,TRBV19,CASSIGLAGYNEQFF,TGTGCCAGTAGTATCGGGCTAGCGGGGTACAATGAGCAGTTCTTC
.,TRBJ2-7,TRBD2,TRBV27,CASSFSGGASYEQYF,TGTGCCAGCAGTTTTAGCGGGGGGGCCTCCTACGAGCAGTACTTC
.,TRBJ2-1,TRBD2,TRBV2,CASKREGTSEQFF,TGTGCCAGCAAAAGGGAGGGGACCTCCGAGCAGTTCTTC
few,TRBJ1-2,TRBD1,TRBV9,CASSTSDRVYGYTF,TGTGCCAGCAGCACCTCGGACAGGGTCTATGGCTACACCTTC
.,TRBJ2-2,TRBD2,TRBV11-2,CASSLGQASGDHTGELFF,TGTGCCAGCAGCTTAGGGCAAGCTAGCGGGGATCACACCGGGGAGCTGTTTTTT
few,TRBJ2-1,.,TRBV18,CASSRETPSGYNEQFF,TGTGCCAGCTCACGTGAAACACCATCGGGCTACAATGAGCAGTTCTTC
.,TRBJ1-2,TRBD1,TRBV6-5,CASRKIDREEGYTF,TGTGCCAGCAGAAAGATTGACAGGGAAGAAGGCTACACCTTC